These 11 T cell receptor beta chains share one sample of origin, sequenced in a study of T cells expressing NK-cell markers (dated by TCRdb to about 2020). To prepare the library, 5' RACE was applied. TCRdb lists the instrument as Illumina HiSeq 2000. Each entry corresponds to one CDR3 protein sequence from reads that TCRdb reprocessed, and DNA is not given. The sample's table covers about 380,000 distinct CDR3 sequences. Of the sample, around 5% is held by the ten largest clones. Sequencing input: blood T cells: a sorted CD56 or NKG2C T cell subset, CD4+ or CD8+ T cells, or bulk PBMC T cells (not recorded which). Receptor source: a man aged 18-70 years in good health.

The chain links TRBV6-1 to TRBJ1-2. The CDR3 is 13 amino acids. In germline, CDR1 is MNHNS, CDR2 SASEGT. CDR3 residues: CASRTDGNYGYTF.

This CDR3 is CASRSTSGRTDTQYF. V and J are TRBV6-1 and TRBJ2-3; absent DNA, TCRdb's TRBD2 call cannot be checked. The germline CDR1 and CDR2 sequences are MNHNS and SASEGT. The CDR3 runs to 15 residues.

The chain combines TRBV28 with TRBJ2-2; TCRdb's D gene call, TRBD1, goes unchecked for lack of DNA. CDR3 length: 15 amino acids. Germline V gene data show CDR1 as MDHEN and CDR2 as SYDVKM. The CDR3 here is CASSSLDRDPGELFF.

The V and J genes are TRBV28 and TRBJ2-3; the TCRdb call, TRBD2, lacks DNA for checking. This CDR3 region has 17 residues. CDR1 is MDHEN, CDR2 SYDVKM, per germline. CDR3 sequence reads: CASSLWSASGGTDTQYF.

V usage is TRBV5-1 and J usage is TRBJ2-2. The CDR3 is made up of 16 amino acids. Germline-derived CDR1 and CDR2 are SGHRS and YFSETQ. CDR3 amino acids: CASSLRKRANTGELFF.

The rearrangement joins TRBV6-1 to TRBJ2-7. This CDR3 has 13 residues. The germline V gene encodes CDR1 MNHNS and CDR2 SASEGT. CDR3 residues: CASSAPETYEQYF.

The chain couples TRBV4-2 to TRBJ1-1. This CDR3 has 15 residues. Germline lookup yields CDR1 LGHNA and CDR2 YNFKEQ. The CDR3 sequence: CASSQTSIGDTEAFF.

V gene TRBV5-4 combines with J gene TRBJ2-7; as DNA is missing, the TRBD1 call by TCRdb cannot be tested. The CDR3 has 15 residues. Germline CDR1 SGHNT, CDR2 YYREEE (reference sequence). This CDR3 is CASSLGQGAFGEQYF.

The chain is built from TRBV5-1 and TRBJ2-3; the D call from TCRdb, TRBD2, cannot be confirmed without DNA. Per the germline V gene, CDR1 is SGHRS and CDR2 is YFSETQ. The CDR3 runs 15 residues. The CDR3 sequence is CASSKRGVLADTQYF.

The chain carries TRBV6-6 and TRBJ2-6. This CDR3 region has 11 residues. Germline values: CDR1 MNHNY, CDR2 SVGAGI (reference sequence). CDR3: CASSYYAVLTF.

The chain recombines TRBV11-2 with TRBJ2-1. The CDR3 spans 14 residues. Germline-derived CDR1 and CDR2 are SGHAT and FQNNGV. The chain's CDR3 is CASRRQGYYNEQFF.